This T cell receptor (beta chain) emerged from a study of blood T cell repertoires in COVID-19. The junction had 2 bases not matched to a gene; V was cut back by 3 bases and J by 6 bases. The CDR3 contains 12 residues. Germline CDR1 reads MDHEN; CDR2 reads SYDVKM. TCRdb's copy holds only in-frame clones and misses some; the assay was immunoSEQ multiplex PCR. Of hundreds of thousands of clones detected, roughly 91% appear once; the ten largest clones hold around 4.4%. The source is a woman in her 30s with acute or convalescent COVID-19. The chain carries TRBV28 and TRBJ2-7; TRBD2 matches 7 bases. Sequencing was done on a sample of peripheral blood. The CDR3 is CASSFWGGEQYF. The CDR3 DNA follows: TGTGCCAGCAGTTTTTGGGGGGGCGAGCAGTACTTC.